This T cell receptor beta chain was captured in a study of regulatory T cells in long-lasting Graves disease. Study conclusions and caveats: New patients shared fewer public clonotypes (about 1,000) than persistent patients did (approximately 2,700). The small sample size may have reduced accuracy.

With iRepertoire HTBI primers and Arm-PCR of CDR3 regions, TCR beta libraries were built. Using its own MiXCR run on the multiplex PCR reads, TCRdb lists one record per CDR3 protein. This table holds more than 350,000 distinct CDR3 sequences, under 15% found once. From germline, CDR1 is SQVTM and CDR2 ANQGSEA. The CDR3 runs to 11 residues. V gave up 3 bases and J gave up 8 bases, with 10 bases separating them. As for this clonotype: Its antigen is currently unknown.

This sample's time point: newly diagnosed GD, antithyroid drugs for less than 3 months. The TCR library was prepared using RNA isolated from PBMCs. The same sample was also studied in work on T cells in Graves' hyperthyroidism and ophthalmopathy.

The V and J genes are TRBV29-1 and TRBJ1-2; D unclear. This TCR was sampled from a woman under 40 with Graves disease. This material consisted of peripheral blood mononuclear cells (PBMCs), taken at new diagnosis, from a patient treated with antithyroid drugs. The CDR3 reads CSVEIGHGYTF. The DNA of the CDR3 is TGCAGCGTTGAGATAGGGCACGGCTACACCTTC.